Listed below are T cell receptor beta chains from one sample, sequenced in a study of T cell repertoires in cytomegalovirus infection. TCRdb analysed the reads with MiXCR anew, one entry per CDR3 protein. This sample has about 350,000 distinct CDR3 sequences, with roughly 34% found just once. No antigens are known for them. Sequences were derived from cultured PBMCs, sampled from culture after CMV antigen stimulation. The receptors shown here come from a human donor in good health (CMV status not recorded). Some clones in this sample may be carry-over from other donors' samples. The CDR3 runs from the conserved cysteine through the conserved F or W. The D gene is left open where the match is weak. Where a row states a size, it is once, few, many or the class of an expanded clone; other rows omit it.

abundance	d_gene	v_gene	j_gene	CDR3nt	CDR3aa
few	TRBD2	TRBV12-3/TRBV12-4	TRBJ2-2	TGTGCCAGCAGTAGGGACCGGGACTATCCCACCGGGGAGCTGTTTTTT	CASSRDRDYPTGELFF
NA	NA	TRBV7-9	TRBJ2-5	TGTGCCAGCAGCTTAGTCGCAGGGGCAGAGACCCAGTACTTC	CASSLVAGAETQYF
few	TRBD1	TRBV12-3/TRBV12-4	TRBJ1-1	TGTGCCAGCAGTTTAGCGGGGACAGAGACCACTGAAGCTTTCTTT	CASSLAGTETTEAFF
many	TRBD1	TRBV7-2	TRBJ2-5	TGTGCCAGCAGCCCAGACAGGGTCCAAGCTACCCAGTACTTC	CASSPDRVQATQYF
NA	NA	TRBV27	TRBJ2-3	TGTGCCACTCGGGGAGTGCCAGATACGCAGTATTTT	CATRGVPDTQYF
NA	NA	TRBV7-2	TRBJ2-1	TGTGCCAGCAGCTCCTGGGGGGGGGCGAGGAATGAGCAGTTCTTC	CASSSWGGARNEQFF
NA	NA	TRBV27	TRBJ1-1	TGTGCCAGCAGACCGCTCCGGGGAGTCACTGAAGCTTTCTTT	CASRPLRGVTEAFF
NA	NA	TRBV7-8	TRBJ1-1	TGTGCCAGCAGCTTAACCGGAAGGGACGGGGCTTTCTTT	CASSLTGRDGAFF
many	NA	TRBV6-2/TRBV6-3	TRBJ2-7	TGTGCCAGCAGTTTCCAGGGAGAGTACTACGAGCAGTACTTC	CASSFQGEYYEQYF
few	NA	TRBV10-3	TRBJ1-5	TGTGCCATCAGTAGAGGGGACAATCAGCCCCAGCATTTT	CAISRGDNQPQHF
NA	NA	TRBV7-9	TRBJ2-1	TGTGCCACCCCAGGGGGGGGGCCCTACAATGAGCAGTTCTTC	CATPGGGPYNEQFF
NA	TRBD1	TRBV12-3/TRBV12-4	TRBJ2-7	TGTGCCAGCAGTAAGACAGGGAGATCCTACGAGCAGTACTTC	CASSKTGRSYEQYF
few	TRBD1	TRBV7-2	TRBJ1-6	TGTGCCAGCAGCTCAACAAACAGGGGTACTAATTCACCCCTCCACTTT	CASSSTNRGTNSPLHF
few	NA	TRBV7-2	TRBJ2-1	TGTGCCAGCAGCCTCGGACTAACCAATGAGCAGTTCTTC	CASSLGLTNEQFF
few	NA	TRBV20-1	TRBJ2-1	TGCAGTGCTAGAGATCAGAAGGGAATAGGACAGAAGTCCTACAATGAGCAGTTCTTC	CSARDQKGIGQKSYNEQFF
NA	NA	TRBV28	TRBJ2-3	TGTGCCAGCAGTATACCGGGACTCTCAGATACGCAGTATTTT	CASSIPGLSDTQYF
NA	NA	TRBV5-8	TRBJ2-7	TGTGCCAGCAGCTTAAGTCTAGCGCACTACGAGCAGTACTTC	CASSLSLAHYEQYF
NA	NA	TRBV24-1	TRBJ2-6	TGTGCCACCAGTTTGGGGGGCTCTGGGGCCAACGTCCTGACTTTC	CATSLGGSGANVLTF
NA	NA	TRBV15	TRBJ1-2	TGTGCCACCAGCAGAGTCGGGGCTGGCTACACCTTC	CATSRVGAGYTF
few	NA	TRBV7-2	TRBJ1-5	TGTGCCAGCAGCTTAGCTACAGGGCCCCAGCCCCAGCATTTT	CASSLATGPQPQHF
NA	NA	TRBV5-6	TRBJ2-1	TGTGCCAGCAGCTTGGCCAAAGCGGGTTTAGGGGGGGATGAGCAGTTCTTC	CASSLAKAGLGGDEQFF
NA	NA	TRBV5-8	TRBJ2-1	TGTGCCAGCAGCTTTACTCCAGGGGCGTTGTCCTACAATGAGCAGTTCTTC	CASSFTPGALSYNEQFF
few	NA	TRBV7-8	TRBJ1-4	TGTGCCAGCAGCCGCGGAGGGGGGGGCCGTTTAGAAAAACTGTTTTTT	CASSRGGGGRLEKLFF
many	TRBD1	TRBV7-8	TRBJ1-3	TGTGCCAGCAGCCCTCGGACAGGTCTCCCCTCTGGAAACACCATATATTTT	CASSPRTGLPSGNTIYF
few	NA	TRBV4-1	TRBJ2-3	TGCGCCAGCAGCCAAAATGCGGGTACTACAGATACGCAGTATTTT	CASSQNAGTTDTQYF
NA	NA	TRBV6-5	TRBJ1-6	TGTGCCACCAGGGGCGGAAATTCACCCCTCCACTTT	CATRGGNSPLHF
few	NA	TRBV6-2/TRBV6-3	TRBJ2-2	TGTGCCAGCAGTTCGCGGATGAACACCGGGGAGCTGTTTTTT	CASSSRMNTGELFF
few	TRBD1	TRBV20-1	TRBJ2-3	TGCAGTGCTCCAGGGGGTATAGGCACAGATACGCAGTATTTT	CSAPGGIGTDTQYF
NA	NA	TRBV7-2	TRBJ2-7	TGTGCCAGCAGCTTAGGTAGTCAGGGAAGGTACGAGCAGTACTTC	CASSLGSQGRYEQYF
NA	TRBD2	TRBV20-1	TRBJ2-7	TGCAGTGCTAGGTTGGCGGGAGCCCCTTATTCGGAGCAGTACTTC	CSARLAGAPYSEQYF
NA	NA	TRBV6-1	TRBJ1-4	TGTGCCAGCAGGTCCTCCATCGGGAATGAAAAACTGTTTTTT	CASRSSIGNEKLFF
NA	TRBD2	TRBV27	TRBJ2-1	TGTGCCAGCACCCGAATAGCGGGAGGGCAGAATGAGCAGTTCTTC	CASTRIAGGQNEQFF
few	TRBD1	TRBV7-2	TRBJ1-2	TGTGCCAGCAGCTTAGCCCGGACAGGAATGGGCTACACCTTC	CASSLARTGMGYTF
many	NA	TRBV7-2	TRBJ2-1	TGTGCCAGCAGCTTAGGAGCGGCAGTAAGAAACCATGAGCAGTTCTTC	CASSLGAAVRNHEQFF
NA	NA	TRBV19	TRBJ1-2	TGTGCCAGTAGTATCTTGCCAGGGCACGGCTACACCTTC	CASSILPGHGYTF
many	NA	TRBV6-5	TRBJ2-1	TGTGCCAGCAGTTACACCGGCAACAATGAGCAGTTCTTC	CASSYTGNNEQFF
NA	NA	TRBV20-1	TRBJ1-4	TGCAGTGCTAGGAGTACGGAGAATGAAAAACTGTTTTTT	CSARSTENEKLFF
NA	TRBD2	TRBV4-1	TRBJ2-1	TGCGCCAGCAGCCAAGAGTTAAGCGGGAGGTACAATGAGCAGTTCTTC	CASSQELSGRYNEQFF
few	NA	TRBV6-1	TRBJ1-3	TGTGCCAGCAGTCCCGTCGGCTCTGGAAACACCATATATTTT	CASSPVGSGNTIYF
few	TRBD2	TRBV7-2	TRBJ2-5	TGTGCCAGCAGCTTTCGACTAGCGGGCCCGAAATACTTC	CASSFRLAGPKYF
NA	NA	TRBV11-3	TRBJ2-1	TGTGCCAGCAGCTTAGGACTCCGGGTCTACAATGAGCAGTTCTTC	CASSLGLRVYNEQFF
NA	NA	TRBV19	TRBJ1-5	TGTGCCAGTACCCTTGGGGTATCGACCAACAATCAGCCCCAGCATTTT	CASTLGVSTNNQPQHF
few	NA	TRBV4-3	TRBJ2-2	TGCGCCAGCAGCCAAGTCGCCGGGACGGTGAACACCGGGGAGCTGTTTTTT	CASSQVAGTVNTGELFF